The entry that follows covers one TCR beta chain sequence. As yet, its antigen is unknown. TCRdb's table, derived via immunoSEQ multiplex PCR, lists solely in-frame clones and lacks some. Of about 110,000 clones listed, 65% to 85% are singletons. Trimming removed 5 bases from V and 4 bases from J, with 11 bases in between. The CDR3 is made up of 13 amino acids. Germline V lookup: CDR1 LNHNV, CDR2 YYDKDF (reference sequence). The sample comes from a study of T cell responses to AZD1222 COVID-19 vaccine. The study, taken as a whole, reports: Within unmutated variant regions lay the reported targets of nearly half of spike-specific TCRs. Spike-specific TCR repertoires showed rising breadth and depth after two AZD1222 doses.

Source: peripheral blood, taken on day 0 of AZD1222 vaccination. The receptor was isolated from an adult in good health. The rearrangement joins TRBV15 to TRBJ1-2; tentatively, D is TRBD1 (6 bases). CDR3 sequence reads: CATSGTGPYGYTF. The CDR3 bases are TGTGCCACCAGCGGTACAGGGCCCTATGGCTACACCTTC.